These T cell receptor beta chains were read from a single sample in a study of CD8 T cells in ankylosing spondylitis. TCRdb called the 5' RACE reads again in MiXCR, with one record for every CDR3 protein. The sample includes some 840,000 distinct CDR3 sequences, about 10% of them seen just once. The sample taken for sequencing was blood, either unsorted or a sorted T cell fraction (not recorded which). The receptors were gathered from a male donor with ankylosing spondylitis. The conserved cysteine and the conserved F or W are not part of the CDR3 here. D genes are given only for firm matches.

V,D,CDR3
TRBV2,.,ASSGPQRGGYT
TRBV10-3,.,AISEVPETQY
TRBV11-2,TRBD2,ASSFIPGGAYEQY
TRBV5-1,TRBD1,ASRFLTGFQETQY
TRBV20-1,.,SASGTSIVYGQY
TRBV6-1,.,ASSVQAAYEQY
TRBV28,.,ASRSSSYEQY
TRBV5-8,.,ASSLETPSEQY
TRBV2,.,ASRYNEQF
TRBV11-2,TRBD2,ASSLVSHIGGGPNTQY
TRBV7-8,.,ASSLARVRFDNEQF
TRBV29-1,.,SVSGGAGNTIY
TRBV7-2,.,ASSLFAGTDTQY
TRBV15,TRBD2,ATSRVAGAYNEQF
TRBV27,TRBD2,ASSLSQGLAGSYNEQF